The clone carrying this TCR beta chain has just a few counts. This entry belongs to a study of blood T cells in healthy people across ages. Study at large: The capture of about one barcoded beta molecule per two T cells was achieved by template switching.

The CDR3 is 15 residues long. Deletions cut 5 bases from V and 2 bases from J, with 14 bases between. Per the germline V gene, CDR1 is SEHNR and CDR2 is FQNEAQ (reference sequence). Combining a sample-barcoded 5' primer with a J-beta primer mix, a second PCR ran for 7 to 11 cycles. From the 5' RACE reads, TCRdb called clonotypes with MiXCR, one entry per CDR3 protein. The sample comprises more than 550,000 distinct CDR3 sequences, 20% to 25% of which are singletons, and roughly a fifth rests with the top ten. This TCR derives from a man between 70 and 80 years old in good health. This chain joins TRBV7-9 and TRBJ2-3; D might be TRBD1 or TRBD2, each matching 5 bases. The sample was blood. CDR3 DNA sequence: TGTGCCAGCAGCCTCCGGGACGTAGACACAGATACGCAGTATTTT. Protein sequence: CASSLRDVDTDTQYF.